This T cell receptor (beta chain) was recovered during a study of blood T cell repertoires in COVID-19. Repertoires were generated with immunoSEQ multiplex PCR, while TCRdb's copy carries only in-frame clones and drops some. The sample records 65,000 to 90,000 clones, roughly 87% being singletons. This clone was seen only once. V was pared by 4 bases and J by 4 bases, with 17 bases between. The CDR3 has 15 residues. Germline CDR1 reads SGHTS; CDR2 reads YDEGEE. Sequencing input: peripheral blood. The TCR comes from a woman in her forties or fifties with active or convalescent COVID-19. V usage is TRBV5-8 and J usage is TRBJ1-2; D not certain. The CDR3 DNA follows: TGTGCCAGCAGCCACTCAGGCACCGCTTTCTATGGCTACACCTTC. Translating gives CASSHSGTAFYGYTF.